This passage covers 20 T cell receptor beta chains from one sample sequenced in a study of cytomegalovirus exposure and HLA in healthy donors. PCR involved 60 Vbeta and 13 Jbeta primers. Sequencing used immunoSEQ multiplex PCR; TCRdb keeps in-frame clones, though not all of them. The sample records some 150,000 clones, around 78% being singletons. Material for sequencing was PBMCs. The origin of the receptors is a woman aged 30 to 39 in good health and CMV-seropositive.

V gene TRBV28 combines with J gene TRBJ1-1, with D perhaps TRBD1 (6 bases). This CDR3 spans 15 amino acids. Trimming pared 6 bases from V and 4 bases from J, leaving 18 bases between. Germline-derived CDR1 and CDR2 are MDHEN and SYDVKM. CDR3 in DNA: TGTGCCAGCAGCACAATCCAAGGGGGAAGCACTGAAGCTTTCTTT. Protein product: CASSTIQGGSTEAFF.

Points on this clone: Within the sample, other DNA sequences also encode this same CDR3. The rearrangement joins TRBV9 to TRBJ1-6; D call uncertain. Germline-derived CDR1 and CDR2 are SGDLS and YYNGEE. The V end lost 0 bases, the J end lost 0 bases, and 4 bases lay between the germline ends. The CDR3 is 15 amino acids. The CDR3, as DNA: TGTGCCAGCAGCGTAGGGAGCTCCTATAATTCACCCCTCCACTTT. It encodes CASSVGSSYNSPLHF.

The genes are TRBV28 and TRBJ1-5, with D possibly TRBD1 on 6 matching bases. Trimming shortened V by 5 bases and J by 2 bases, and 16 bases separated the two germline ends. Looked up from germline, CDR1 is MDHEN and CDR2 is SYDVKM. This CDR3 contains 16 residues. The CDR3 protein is CASSLTGPGGNQPQHF. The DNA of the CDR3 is TGTGCCAGCAGTCTAACAGGGCCTGGGGGCAATCAGCCCCAGCATTTT.

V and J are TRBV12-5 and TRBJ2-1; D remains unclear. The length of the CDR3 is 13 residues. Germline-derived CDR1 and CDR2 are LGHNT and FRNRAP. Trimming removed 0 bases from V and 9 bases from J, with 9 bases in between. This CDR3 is CASGLVGSGEQFF. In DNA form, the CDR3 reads TGTGCTAGTGGTTTGGTAGGATCGGGTGAGCAGTTCTTC.

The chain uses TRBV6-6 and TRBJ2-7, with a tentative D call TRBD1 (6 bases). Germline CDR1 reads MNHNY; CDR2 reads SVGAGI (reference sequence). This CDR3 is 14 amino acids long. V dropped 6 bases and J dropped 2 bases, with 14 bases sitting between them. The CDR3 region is CASSPGQGTYEQYF. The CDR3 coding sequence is TGTGCCAGCAGCCCCGGGCAGGGGACCTACGAGCAGTACTTC.

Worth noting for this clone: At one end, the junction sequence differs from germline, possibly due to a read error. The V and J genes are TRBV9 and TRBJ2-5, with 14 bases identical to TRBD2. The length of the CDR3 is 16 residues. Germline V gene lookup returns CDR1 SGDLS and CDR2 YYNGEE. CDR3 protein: CASSGLAGGNQGTQYF. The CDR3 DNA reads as TGTGCCAGCAGCGGACTAGCGGGAGGGAACCAAGGGACCCAGTACTTC.

In DNA form, the CDR3 reads TGTGCCAGTACAAGACAGGGCGTGAACACTGAAGCTTTCTTT. Translating gives CASTRQGVNTEAFF. The chain recombines TRBV19 with TRBJ1-1; the match to TRBD1 covers 7 bases. CDR1 is LNHDA and CDR2 is SQIVND in the germline V gene (reference sequence). Trimming removed 7 bases from V and 0 bases from J; junction bases left unmatched: 5. This CDR3 has 14 residues. Filled out from reference TRBV19 and TRBJ1-1, the complete variable domain reads DGGITQSPKYLFRKEGQNVTLSCEQNLNHDAMYWYRQDPGQGLRLIYYSQIVNDFQKGDIAEGYSVSREKKESFPLTVTSAQKNPTAFYLCASTRQGVNTEAFFGQGTRLTVV.

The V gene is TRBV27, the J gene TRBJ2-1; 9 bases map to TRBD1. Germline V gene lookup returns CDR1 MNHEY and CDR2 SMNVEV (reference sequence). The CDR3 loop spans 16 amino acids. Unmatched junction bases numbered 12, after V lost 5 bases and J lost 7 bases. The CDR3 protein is CASSPAAGQGPNEQFF. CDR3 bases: TGTGCCAGCAGTCCCGCGGCGGGACAGGGCCCTAATGAGCAGTTCTTC.

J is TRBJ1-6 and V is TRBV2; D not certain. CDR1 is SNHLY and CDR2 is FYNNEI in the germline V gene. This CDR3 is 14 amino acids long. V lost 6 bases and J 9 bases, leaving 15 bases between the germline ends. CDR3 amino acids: CASSPGARGSPLHF. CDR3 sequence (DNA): TGTGCCAGCAGCCCCGGTGCGCGGGGTTCACCCCTCCACTTT.

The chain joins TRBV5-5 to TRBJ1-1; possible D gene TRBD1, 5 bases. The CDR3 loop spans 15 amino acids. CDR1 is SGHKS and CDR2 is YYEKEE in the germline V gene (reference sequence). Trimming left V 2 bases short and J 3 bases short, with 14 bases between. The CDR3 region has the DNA TGTGCCAGCAGCTTCCTCACGACAGCTGACACTGAAGCTTTCTTT. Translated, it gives CASSFLTTADTEAFF.

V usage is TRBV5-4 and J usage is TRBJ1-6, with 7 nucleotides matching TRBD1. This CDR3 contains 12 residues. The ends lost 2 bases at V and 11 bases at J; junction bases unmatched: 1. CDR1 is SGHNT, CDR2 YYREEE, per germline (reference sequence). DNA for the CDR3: TGTGCCAGCAGCTTCAGGGGGGCACCCCTCCACTTT. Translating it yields CASSFRGAPLHF.

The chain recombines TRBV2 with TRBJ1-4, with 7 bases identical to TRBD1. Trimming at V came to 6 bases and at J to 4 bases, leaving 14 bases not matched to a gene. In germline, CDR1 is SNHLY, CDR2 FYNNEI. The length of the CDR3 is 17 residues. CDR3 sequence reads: CASRRNLDRDGNEKLFF. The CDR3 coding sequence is TGTGCCAGCAGGCGGAACCTAGACAGGGATGGTAATGAAAAACTGTTTTTT.

The CDR3 nucleotides are TGTGCCAGCAGCTTAAACCCCCAGGAGGCATACTATGGCTACACCTTC. Its protein is CASSLNPQEAYYGYTF. This chain joins TRBV7-9 and TRBJ1-2; the D is unclear. Trimming took off 2 bases at V and 3 bases at J, with 16 bases between the two ends. The length of the CDR3 is 16 residues. Germline V gene data show CDR1 as SEHNR and CDR2 as FQNEAQ (reference sequence).

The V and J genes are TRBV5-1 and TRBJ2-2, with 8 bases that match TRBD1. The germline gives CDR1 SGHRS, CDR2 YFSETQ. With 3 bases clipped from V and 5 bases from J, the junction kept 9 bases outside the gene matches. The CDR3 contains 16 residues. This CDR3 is CASSSGVTGVTGELFF. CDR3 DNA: TGCGCCAGCAGCTCAGGGGTGACAGGGGTGACCGGGGAGCTGTTTTTT.

CDR3 DNA sequence: TGTGCCAGCAGCTATGGGGGGCAAGAGACCCAGTACTTC. Amino acid sequence: CASSYGGQETQYF. The chain recombines TRBV7-7 with TRBJ2-5; a possible D gene is TRBD2 (6 bases). Germline CDR1 reads SSHAT; CDR2 reads FNYEAQ (reference sequence). Trimming shortened V by 4 bases and J by 2 bases, and 8 bases separated the two germline ends. The CDR3 covers 13 residues.

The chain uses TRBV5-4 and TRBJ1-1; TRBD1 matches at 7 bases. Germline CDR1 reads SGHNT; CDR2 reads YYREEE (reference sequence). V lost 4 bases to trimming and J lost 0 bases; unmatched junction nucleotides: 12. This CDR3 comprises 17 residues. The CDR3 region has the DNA TGTGCCAGCAGCCCACCCAGACAGGGCGCGATGAACACTGAAGCTTTCTTT. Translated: CASSPPRQGAMNTEAFF.

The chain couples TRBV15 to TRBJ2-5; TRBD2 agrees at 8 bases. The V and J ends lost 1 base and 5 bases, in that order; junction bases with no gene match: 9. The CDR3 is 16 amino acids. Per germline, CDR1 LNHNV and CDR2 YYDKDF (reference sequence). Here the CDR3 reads CATSRVLERGSETQYF. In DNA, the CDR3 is TGTGCCACCAGCAGAGTTTTGGAGCGGGGGTCGGAGACCCAGTACTTC. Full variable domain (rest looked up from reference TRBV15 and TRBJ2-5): DAMVIQNPRYQVTQFGKPVTLSCSQTLNHNVMYWYQQKSSQAPKLLFHYYDKDFNNEADTPDNFQSRRPNTSFCFLDIRSPGLGDTAMYLCATSRVLERGSETQYFGPGTRLLVL.

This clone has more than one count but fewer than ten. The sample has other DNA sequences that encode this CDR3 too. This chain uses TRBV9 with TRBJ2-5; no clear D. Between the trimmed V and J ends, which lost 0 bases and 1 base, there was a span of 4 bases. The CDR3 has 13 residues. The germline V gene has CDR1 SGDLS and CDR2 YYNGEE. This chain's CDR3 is CASSVDTQETQYF. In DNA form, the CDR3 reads TGTGCCAGCAGCGTAGACACCCAAGAGACCCAGTACTTC.

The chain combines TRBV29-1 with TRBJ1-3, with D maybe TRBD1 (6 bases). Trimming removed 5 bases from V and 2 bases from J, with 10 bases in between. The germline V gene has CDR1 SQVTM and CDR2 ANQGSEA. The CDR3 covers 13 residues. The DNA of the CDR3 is TGCAGCGTTCGGGGGGCAGCTGGAAACACCATATATTTT. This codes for CSVRGAAGNTIYF.

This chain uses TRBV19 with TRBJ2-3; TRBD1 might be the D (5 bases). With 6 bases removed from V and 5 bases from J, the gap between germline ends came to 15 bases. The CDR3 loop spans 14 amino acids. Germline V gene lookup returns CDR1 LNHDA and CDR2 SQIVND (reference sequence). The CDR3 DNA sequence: TGTGCCAGTAGCACTGGGGCTTCCAAAGATACGCAGTATTTT. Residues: CASSTGASKDTQYF.